A selection of T cell receptor beta chains follows, all from one sample in a study of blood T cell repertoires in COVID-19. Sequenced by immunoSEQ multiplex PCR; TCRdb stores in-frame clones only, minus some. The sample contains hundreds of thousands of clones, around 81% of which appear only once. Specimen: PBMCs or T cells enriched from blood (not recorded which). The receptors shown here come from a woman aged 35 to 49 with acute COVID-19. The CDR3 runs from the conserved cysteine through the conserved F or W. Fields, in order: J gene, V gene, D gene, CDR3 protein. A D gene is named only where the DNA matches it firmly.

TRBJ2-1 TRBV27 TRBD2 CASSLRGENLRNEQFF
TRBJ1-6 TRBV11-2 TRBD1 CASSLRDRLNSPLHF
TRBJ1-1 TRBV11-2 TRBD1 CASSLGTGWGTEAFF
TRBJ2-7 TRBV19 TRBD2 CASSPTSGGLYEQYF
TRBJ1-3 TRBV28 . CASSDVDTIYF
TRBJ2-2 TRBV6-2/TRBV6-3 TRBD2 CASSYVAGVGLNTGELFF
TRBJ2-7 TRBV28 . CASGNFGLAPTYEQYF
TRBJ1-1 TRBV9 . CASSVTVWNTEAFF
TRBJ1-6 TRBV7-9 . CASTKVGGSPLHF
TRBJ2-3 TRBV14 TRBD2 CASSHLAGTVSTDTQYF
TRBJ1-1 TRBV6-5 . CASSRQVNTEAFF
TRBJ2-5 TRBV4-3 . CASSQGADQETQYF
TRBJ2-7 TRBV7-8 . CASSGKPSYEQYF
TRBJ1-4 TRBV9 TRBD1 CASSVAGQEYEKLFF
TRBJ2-1 TRBV19 TRBD2 CASSITQRGAYNEQFF
TRBJ2-2 TRBV19 . CASSLGVYTGELFF
TRBJ2-5 TRBV19 . CASSGDKRQETQYF
TRBJ2-2 TRBV7-7 . CASSLSGPPNTGELFF